This T cell receptor beta chain derives from a study of T-cell reconstitution after alpha-beta-depleted transplantation in children. Study outcomes and limitations: After one year, T-cell counts and TCRbeta diversity mostly came from new T cells.

There are many counts of this clonotype. Its antigen is unidentified. The TCRbeta library was prepared with unique molecular identifiers. TCRdb used MiXCR to reprocess the PCR reads, holding one entry per CDR3 protein. The sample has hundreds of thousands of distinct CDR3 sequences; under 15% are singletons. The CDR3 spans 11 residues. With 6 bases removed from V and 8 bases from J, the gap between germline ends came to 11 bases. The V gene's germline CDR1 is DFQATT and CDR2 SNEGSKA (reference sequence). The V gene is TRBV20-1, the J gene TRBJ2-1; D gene unclear. This sequence originates from a girl aged 2 to 10 with congenital amegakaryocytic thrombocytopenia, due to receive a stem cell transplant. The source material was PBMCs, sampled before TCRalphabeta/CD19-depleted stem cell transplant. As DNA, the CDR3 is TGCAGTGCCCTCCGAAGGGATGAGCAGTTCTTC. It encodes CSALRRDEQFF.